The sequence of this T cell receptor (beta chain) was determined in a study of Ad26.COV2.S vaccination and SARS-CoV-2 variants. Background on the study: Participants got Ad26.COV2.S intramuscularly, once or twice 56 days apart.

Germline V gene data show CDR1 as SGDLS and CDR2 as YYNGEE. The CDR3 contains 17 residues. Trimming cost V 0 bases and J 6 bases, with 18 bases left between them. About this clone itself: Its antigen is still unknown.

Treatment noted: 15 to 20 received Ad26.COV2.S at low or high dose, single or two shots; about five received placebo; per-sample allocation not given. Day 63 after the first vaccine or placebo injection was the time point for sampling. General study points: People given the vaccine had a wider spike-specific TCR breadth than placebo recipients did. It is possible that the TCR breadth and depth analyses underestimated the total T cell responses.

Using immunoSEQ multiplex PCR, the repertoire was profiled, and TCRdb retains in-frame clones only, with some absent. Of some 420,000 clones detected, roughly 90% appear once; the ten largest clones hold around 3.6%. The starting material was peripheral blood, obtained in a trial of Ad26.COV2.S vaccine versus placebo. This chain links TRBV9 with TRBJ1-4; a weak D match, TRBD1 (5 bases). The origin of this receptor is a person aged 18-60 years who received the Ad26.COV2.S COVID-19 vaccine or a placebo. DNA of the CDR3: TGTGCCAGCAGCGTAGCAGGACGGGGGAGAGGAGATGAAAAACTGTTTTTT. As protein: CASSVAGRGRGDEKLFF.